This entry describes one T cell receptor beta chain. TCRdb keeps only in-frame clones here, not all; method: immunoSEQ multiplex PCR. In the table there are more than 90,000 clones, approximately 91% of which are singletons. The V gene's germline CDR1 is SGHDT and CDR2 YYEEEE. V was trimmed by 2 bases and J by 5 bases, leaving 8 bases between them. The CDR3 is 12 amino acids. This specimen comes from a study of T cell changes during pregnancy in multiple sclerosis. Specimen: peripheral blood, collected in the second trimester of pregnancy. The chain is built from TRBV5-6 and TRBJ2-7, with D hard to call. This TCR was recovered from a female donor with multiple sclerosis, enrolled in a pregnancy study. The CDR3: CASSLAQDEQYF. In nucleotides, the CDR3 is TGTGCCAGCAGCTTAGCGCAAGACGAGCAGTACTTC.